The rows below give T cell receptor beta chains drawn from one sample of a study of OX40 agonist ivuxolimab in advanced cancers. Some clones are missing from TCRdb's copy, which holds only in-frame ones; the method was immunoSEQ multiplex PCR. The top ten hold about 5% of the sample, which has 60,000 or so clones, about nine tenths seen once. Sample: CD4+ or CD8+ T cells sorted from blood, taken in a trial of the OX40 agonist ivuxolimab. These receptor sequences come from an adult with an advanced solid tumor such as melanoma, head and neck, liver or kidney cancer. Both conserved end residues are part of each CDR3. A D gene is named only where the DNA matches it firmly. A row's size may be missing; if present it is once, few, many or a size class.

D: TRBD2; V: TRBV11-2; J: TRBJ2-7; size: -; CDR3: CASSLAGGLPYEQYF; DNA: TGTGCCAGCAGCTTAGCGGGAGGGCTTCCCTACGAGCAGTACTTC
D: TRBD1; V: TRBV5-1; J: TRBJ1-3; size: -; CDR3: CASSPTGGLSSGNTIYF; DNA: TGCGCCAGCAGCCCCACAGGGGGCCTTAGCTCTGGAAACACCATATATTTT
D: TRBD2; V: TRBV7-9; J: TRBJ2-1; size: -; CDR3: CASSLGTLAGGAYNEQFF; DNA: TGTGCCAGCAGCTTGGGGACCCTAGCGGGAGGGGCCTACAATGAGCAGTTCTTC
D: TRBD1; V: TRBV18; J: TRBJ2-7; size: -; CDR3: CASSPGQANSEQYF; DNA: TGTGCCAGCTCACCGGGACAGGCCAATTCCGAGCAGTACTTC
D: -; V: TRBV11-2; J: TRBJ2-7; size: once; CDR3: CASSRDVNYEQYF; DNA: TGTGCCAGCAGCCGGGACGTAAACTACGAGCAGTACTTC
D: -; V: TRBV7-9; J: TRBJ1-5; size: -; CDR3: CASSRTGTYSNQPQHF; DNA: TGTGCCAGCAGCCGGACGGGAACTTATAGCAATCAGCCCCAGCATTTT
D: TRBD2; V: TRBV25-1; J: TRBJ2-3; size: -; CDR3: CASSGLAGGFTDTQYF; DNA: TGTGCCAGCAGCGGATTAGCGGGGGGTTTCACAGATACGCAGTATTTT
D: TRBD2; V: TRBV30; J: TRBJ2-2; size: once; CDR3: CAWSVLFSGGGTGELFF; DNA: TGTGCCTGGAGTGTACTTTTCAGCGGGGGGGGGACCGGGGAGCTGTTTTTT
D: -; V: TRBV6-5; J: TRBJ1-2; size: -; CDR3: CASSYGGYGYTF; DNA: TGTGCCAGCAGCTATGGTGGCTATGGCTACACCTTC
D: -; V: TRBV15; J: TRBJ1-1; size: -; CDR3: CATSTLGGGPEAFF; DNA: TGTGCCACCAGCACCCTCGGGGGGGGCCCTGAAGCTTTCTTT
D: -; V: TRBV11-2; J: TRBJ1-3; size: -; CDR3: CASNRGGASGNTIYF; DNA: TGTGCCAGCAACCGAGGGGGGGCCTCTGGAAACACCATATATTTT
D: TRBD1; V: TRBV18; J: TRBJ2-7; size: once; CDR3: CASSLTGTEYEQYF; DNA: TGTGCCAGCTCACTGACCGGGACAGAATACGAGCAGTACTTC
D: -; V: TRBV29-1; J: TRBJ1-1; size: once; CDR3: CSAGLGNTEAFF; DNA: TGCAGCGCCGGGCTTGGGAACACTGAAGCTTTCTTT
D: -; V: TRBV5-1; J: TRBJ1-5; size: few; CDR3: CASSPGEGNNQPQHF; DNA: TGCGCCAGCAGCCCGGGGGAGGGCAACAATCAGCCCCAGCATTTT
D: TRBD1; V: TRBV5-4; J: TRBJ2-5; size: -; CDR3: CASSLGQGQGETQYF; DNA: TGTGCCAGCAGCTTGGGGCAGGGACAGGGGGAGACCCAGTACTTC
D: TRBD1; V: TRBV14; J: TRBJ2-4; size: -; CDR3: CASSQPGQENIQYF; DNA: TGTGCCAGCAGCCAGCCGGGACAGGAAAACATTCAGTACTTC
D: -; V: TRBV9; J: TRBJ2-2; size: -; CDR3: CASSVGTLNTGELFF; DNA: TGTGCCAGCAGCGTCGGGACCCTGAACACCGGGGAGCTGTTTTTT
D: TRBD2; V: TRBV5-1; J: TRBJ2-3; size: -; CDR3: CASSLASGSADTQYF; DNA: TGCGCCAGCAGCTTGGCTAGCGGGAGCGCAGATACGCAGTATTTT
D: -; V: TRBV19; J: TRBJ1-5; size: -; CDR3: CASSIDSGGNQPQHF; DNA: TGTGCCAGTAGTATCGACTCAGGGGGCAATCAGCCCCAGCATTTT
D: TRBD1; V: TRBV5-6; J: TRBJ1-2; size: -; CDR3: CASSLRQGAGGYTF; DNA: TGTGCCAGCAGCCTAAGACAGGGGGCGGGTGGCTACACCTTC
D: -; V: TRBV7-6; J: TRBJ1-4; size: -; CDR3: CASSTTEGDEKLFF; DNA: TGTGCCAGCAGCACGACAGAGGGGGATGAAAAACTGTTTTTT
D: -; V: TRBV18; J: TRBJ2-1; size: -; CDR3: CASSPPPLGSNNEQFF; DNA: TGTGCCAGCTCACCACCCCCCTTAGGAAGCAACAATGAGCAGTTCTTC
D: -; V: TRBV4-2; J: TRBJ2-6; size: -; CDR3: CASSQAKGVTSGANVLTF; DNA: TGTGCCAGCAGCCAAGCAAAGGGCGTGACCTCTGGGGCCAACGTCCTGACTTTC
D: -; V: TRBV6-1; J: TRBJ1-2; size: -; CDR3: CASRDDIRYGYTF; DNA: TGTGCCAGCAGAGATGACATTAGGTATGGCTACACCTTC
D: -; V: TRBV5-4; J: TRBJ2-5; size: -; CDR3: CASSGTLRETQYF; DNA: TGTGCCAGCAGCGGGACTCTCAGGGAGACCCAGTACTTC
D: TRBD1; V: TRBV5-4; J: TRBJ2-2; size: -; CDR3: CASSQTGSTGELFF; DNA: TGTGCCAGCAGCCAGACAGGGAGCACCGGGGAGCTGTTTTTT
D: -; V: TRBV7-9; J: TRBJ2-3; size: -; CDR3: CASSSTTDTQYF; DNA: TGTGCCAGCAGCTCCACGACAGATACGCAGTATTTT
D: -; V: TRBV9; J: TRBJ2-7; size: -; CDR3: CASSPRDGTYEQYF; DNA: TGTGCCAGCAGCCCTCGGGACGGCACCTACGAGCAGTACTTC
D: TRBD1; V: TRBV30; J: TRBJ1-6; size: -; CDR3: CAWRGQGAGPLHF; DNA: TGTGCCTGGAGGGGACAGGGTGCAGGTCCCCTCCACTTT
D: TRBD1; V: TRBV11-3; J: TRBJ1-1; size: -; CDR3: CASSPGGDPTEAFF; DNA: TGTGCCAGCAGCCCAGGGGGCGATCCCACTGAAGCTTTCTTT
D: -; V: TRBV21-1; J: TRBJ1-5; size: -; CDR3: CASSKESGRGYNQPQHF; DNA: TGTGCCAGCAGCAAGGAAAGTGGCAGGGGGTACAATCAGCCCCAGCATTTT
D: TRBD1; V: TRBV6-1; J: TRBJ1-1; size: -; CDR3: CASSGTGGEAFF; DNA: TGTGCCAGCAGTGGGACAGGGGGGGAAGCTTTCTTT
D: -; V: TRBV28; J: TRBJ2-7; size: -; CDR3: CASSLLGDEQYF; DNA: TGTGCCAGCAGTTTGTTGGGGGACGAGCAGTACTTC
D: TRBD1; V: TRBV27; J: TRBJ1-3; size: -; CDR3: CASSRAGTGFSGNTIYF; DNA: TGTGCCAGCAGTCGAGCCGGGACAGGGTTCTCTGGAAACACCATATATTTT
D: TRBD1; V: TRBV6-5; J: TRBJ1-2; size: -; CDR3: CASTRTGDSYGYTF; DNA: TGTGCCAGCACCAGGACAGGGGATTCATATGGCTACACCTTC
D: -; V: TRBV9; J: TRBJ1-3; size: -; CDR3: CASSYGDGNTIYF; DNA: TGTGCCAGCAGCTACGGGGACGGAAACACCATATATTTT
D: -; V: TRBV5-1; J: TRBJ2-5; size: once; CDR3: CASSPGTDQETQYF; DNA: TGCGCCAGCAGTCCGGGAACGGACCAAGAGACCCAGTACTTC
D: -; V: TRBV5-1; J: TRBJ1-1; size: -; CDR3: CASSLGRNTEAFF; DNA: TGCGCCAGCAGCTTGGGTAGGAACACTGAAGCTTTCTTT
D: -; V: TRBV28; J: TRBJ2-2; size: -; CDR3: CASSSPSATNTGELFF; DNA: TGTGCCAGCAGTTCCCCCTCAGCGACGAACACCGGGGAGCTGTTTTTT
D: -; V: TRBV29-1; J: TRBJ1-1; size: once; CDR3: CSVEREYNTEAFF; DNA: TGCAGCGTTGAAAGAGAGTATAACACTGAAGCTTTCTTT
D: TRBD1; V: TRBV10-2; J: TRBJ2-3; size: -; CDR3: CASRTGVAADTQYF; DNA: TGCGCCAGCAGGACAGGGGTAGCGGCGGATACGCAGTATTTT
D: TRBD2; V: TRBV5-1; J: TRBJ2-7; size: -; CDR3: CASSLRLAETYEQYF; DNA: TGCGCCAGCAGCTTAAGACTAGCGGAAACCTACGAGCAGTACTTC
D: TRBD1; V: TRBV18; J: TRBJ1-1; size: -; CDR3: CASSPRDRAMNTEAFF; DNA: TGTGCCAGCTCACCCCGGGACAGGGCAATGAACACTGAAGCTTTCTTT
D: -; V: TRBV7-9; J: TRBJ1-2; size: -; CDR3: CASSEALNYGYTF; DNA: TGTGCCAGCAGCGAAGCACTAAACTATGGCTACACCTTC
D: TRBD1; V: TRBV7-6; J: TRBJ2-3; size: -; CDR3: CASSQGAFSDTQYF; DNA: TGTGCCAGCAGCCAGGGGGCCTTTTCAGATACGCAGTATTTT
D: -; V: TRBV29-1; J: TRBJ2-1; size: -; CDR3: CSVEESRASLSQYNEQFF; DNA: TGCAGCGTTGAGGAGAGCAGGGCCTCTCTAAGCCAATACAATGAGCAGTTCTTC
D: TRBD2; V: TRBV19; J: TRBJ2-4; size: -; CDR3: CASSIGLGLAGLAKNIQYF; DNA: TGTGCCAGTAGTATAGGTCTGGGACTAGCGGGCTTGGCCAAAAACATTCAGTACTTC
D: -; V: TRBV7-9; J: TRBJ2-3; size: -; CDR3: CASSLEGVVDTQYF; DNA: TGTGCCAGCAGCTTAGAGGGTGTGGTGGATACGCAGTATTTT
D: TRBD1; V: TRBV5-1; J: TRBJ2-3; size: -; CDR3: CASSSDRASTDTQYF; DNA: TGCGCCAGCAGCTCGGACAGGGCCTCGACTGATACGCAGTATTTT
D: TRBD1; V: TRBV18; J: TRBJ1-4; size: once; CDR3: CASSALGTGRNEKLFF; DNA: TGTGCCAGCTCAGCGCTCGGGACAGGGAGGAATGAAAAACTGTTTTTT
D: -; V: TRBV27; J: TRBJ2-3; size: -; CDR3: CASSRTIGTDTQYF; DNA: TGTGCCAGCAGTCGGACAATAGGAACAGATACGCAGTATTTT
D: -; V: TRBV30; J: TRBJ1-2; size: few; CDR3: CAWNTRTGTLVRGYTF; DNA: TGTGCCTGGAACACTCGGACCGGGACCCTTGTTCGGGGCTACACCTTC
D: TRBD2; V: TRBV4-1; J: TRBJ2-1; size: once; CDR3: CASSQLREGNEQFF; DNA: TGCGCCAGCAGCCAATTGCGGGAGGGAAATGAGCAGTTCTTC
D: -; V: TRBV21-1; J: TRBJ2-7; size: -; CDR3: CASSPRVSNRRSSYEQYF; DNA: TGTGCCAGCAGCCCCCGGGTGAGTAACCGAAGGAGCTCCTACGAGCAGTACTTC
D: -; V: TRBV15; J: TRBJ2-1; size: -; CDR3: CATSRGPRQSSYNEQFF; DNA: TGTGCCACCAGCAGAGGCCCTAGACAGAGCTCCTACAATGAGCAGTTCTTC
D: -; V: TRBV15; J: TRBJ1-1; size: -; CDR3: CATSRDPREPEAFF; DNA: TGTGCCACCAGCAGAGATCCACGAGAACCTGAAGCTTTCTTT
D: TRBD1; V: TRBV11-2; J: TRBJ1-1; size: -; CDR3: CASSLSQGGAFF; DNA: TGTGCCAGCAGCTTATCCCAGGGGGGTGCTTTCTTT